This T cell receptor beta chain derives from a study of blood T cell repertoires in COVID-19. Across the study: The analysed material was cDNA or gDNA that came from T cells, B-cell-depleted T cells, or PBMCs.

This clone was observed a handful of times. Trimming left V 6 bases short and J 2 bases short, with 7 bases between. The CDR3 is made up of 11 amino acids. Germline V gene sequence: CDR1 DFQATT, CDR2 SNEGSKA (reference sequence). Profiling relied on immunoSEQ multiplex PCR, and the TCRdb table lists in-frame clones only, not all of them. In the table there are about 180,000 clones, over 70% of which are singletons. This chain links TRBV20-1 with TRBJ1-1; D is undetermined. Sequenced: peripheral blood. This sequence originates from a middle-aged woman with COVID-19, enrolled during active disease. The CDR3 DNA sequence: TGCAGTGCCCCCCGTAACACTGAAGCTTTCTTT. This gives the protein CSAPRNTEAFF.